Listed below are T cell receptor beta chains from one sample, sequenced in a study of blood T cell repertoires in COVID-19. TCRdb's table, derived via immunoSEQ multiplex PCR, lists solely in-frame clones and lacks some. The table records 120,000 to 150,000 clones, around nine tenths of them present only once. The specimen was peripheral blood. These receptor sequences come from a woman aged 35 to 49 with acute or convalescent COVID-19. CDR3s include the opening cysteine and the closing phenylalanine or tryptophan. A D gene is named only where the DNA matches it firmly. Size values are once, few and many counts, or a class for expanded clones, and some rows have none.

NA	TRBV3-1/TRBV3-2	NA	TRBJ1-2	CASSFLRLDYGYTF	TGTGCCAGCAGCTTCCTTAGACTGGACTATGGCTACACCTTC
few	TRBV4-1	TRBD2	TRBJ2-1	CASSQESAGVFNEQFF	TGCGCCAGCAGCCAAGAATCGGCGGGAGTTTTTAATGAGCAGTTCTTC
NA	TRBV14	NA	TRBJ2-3	CASSQLTDTQYF	TGTGCCAGCAGCCAGCTAACAGATACGCAGTATTTT
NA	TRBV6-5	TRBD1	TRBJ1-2	CASRNSGQGSGYTF	TGTGCCAGCAGGAACTCGGGACAGGGAAGTGGCTACACCTTC
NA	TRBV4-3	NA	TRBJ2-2	CASSPGGRYAGELFF	TGCGCCAGCAGCCCCGGGGGGCGGTATGCCGGGGAGCTGTTTTTT
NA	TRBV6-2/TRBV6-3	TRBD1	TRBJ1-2	CASSYETGARYGYTF	TGTGCCAGCAGTTACGAGACAGGGGCACGGTATGGCTACACCTTC
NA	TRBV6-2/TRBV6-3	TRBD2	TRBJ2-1	CASSGEAGGPSYNEQFF	TGTGCCAGCAGTGGGGAAGCGGGAGGGCCTTCCTACAATGAGCAGTTCTTC
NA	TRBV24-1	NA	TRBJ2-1	CATSSSWSSYNEQFF	TGTGCCACCAGTAGTTCTTGGAGCTCCTACAATGAGCAGTTCTTC
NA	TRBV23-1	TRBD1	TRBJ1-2	CDPCHRGPPDYTF	TGCGATCCTTGCCACAGGGGGCCCCCTGACTACACCTTC
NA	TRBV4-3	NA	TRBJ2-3	CASSQTSTDTQYF	TGCGCCAGCAGCCAGACTAGCACAGATACGCAGTATTTT
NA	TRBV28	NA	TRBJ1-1	CASSFVSMNTEAFF	TGTGCCAGCAGTTTCGTAAGCATGAACACTGAAGCTTTCTTT
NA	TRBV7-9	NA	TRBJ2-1	CASSLGREQFF	TGTGCCAGCAGCTTAGGGCGGGAGCAGTTCTTC
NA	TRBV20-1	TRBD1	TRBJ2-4	CSAGGDRGGIQYF	TGCAGTGCTGGTGGGGACAGGGGAGGCATTCAGTACTTC
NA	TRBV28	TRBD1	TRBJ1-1	CASSDRFGTGFGGEAFF	TGTGCCAGCAGTGACCGTTTCGGGACAGGGTTTGGGGGTGAAGCTTTCTTT
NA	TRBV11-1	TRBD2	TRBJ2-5	CASRLIAGGPGETQYF	TGTGCCAGCAGACTTATAGCGGGGGGGCCGGGAGAGACCCAGTACTTC
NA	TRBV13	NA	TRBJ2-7	CASSPGLVAGNNYEQYF	TGTGCCAGCAGCCCAGGGTTGGTGGCAGGGAATAACTACGAGCAGTACTTC
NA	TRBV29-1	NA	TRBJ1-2	CSVEESPAAIRYGYTF	TGCAGCGTTGAAGAATCCCCAGCGGCTATTAGGTATGGCTACACCTTC
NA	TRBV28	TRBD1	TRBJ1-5	CASSDRGYQPQHF	TGTGCCAGCAGCGACAGGGGTTATCAGCCCCAGCATTTT
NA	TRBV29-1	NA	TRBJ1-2	CSVVTARLGSGYTF	TGCAGCGTTGTGACGGCTAGACTGGGTTCTGGCTACACCTTC
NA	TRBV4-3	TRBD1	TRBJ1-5	CASSQQTGEGPQHF	TGCGCCAGCAGCCAACAGACAGGGGAAGGGCCCCAGCATTTT
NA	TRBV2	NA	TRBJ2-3	CASILGVVGPDTQYF	TGTGCCAGCATTCTGGGTGTGGTGGGCCCAGATACGCAGTATTTT
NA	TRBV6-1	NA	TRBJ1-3	CASSDLSGNTIYF	TGTGCCAGCAGTGACCTTTCCGGAAACACCATATATTTT
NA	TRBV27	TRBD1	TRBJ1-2	CASSTQGAGYGYTF	TGTGCCAGCAGCACACAGGGGGCAGGCTATGGCTACACCTTC
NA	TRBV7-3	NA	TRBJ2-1	CASSLNPSGIYEQFF	TGTGCCAGCAGCTTAAATCCCTCCGGGATCTATGAGCAGTTCTTC
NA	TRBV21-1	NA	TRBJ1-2	CASSRTGSRAYGYTF	TGTGCCAGCAGCCGGACAGGTTCGCGGGCCTATGGCTACACCTTC
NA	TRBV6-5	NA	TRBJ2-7	CASSYLPNGGYEQYF	TGTGCCAGCAGTTACCTACCCAACGGAGGCTACGAGCAGTACTTC
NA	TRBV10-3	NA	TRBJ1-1	CAVQGPNTEAFF	TGTGCCGTCCAGGGCCCGAACACTGAAGCTTTCTTT
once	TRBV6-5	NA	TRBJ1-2	CASSPLEWGAGYTF	TGTGCCAGCAGCCCCCTCGAGTGGGGAGCAGGCTACACCTTC
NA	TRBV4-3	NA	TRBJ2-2	CASSQEVALSAGELFF	TGCGCCAGCAGCCAAGAGGTAGCGCTCAGCGCCGGGGAGCTGTTTTTT
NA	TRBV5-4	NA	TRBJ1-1	CASSLSGGWTEAFF	TGTGCCAGCAGCTTGTCCGGGGGATGGACTGAAGCTTTCTTT
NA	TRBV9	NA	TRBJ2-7	CASSVEGSFTSSYEQYF	TGTGCCAGCAGCGTAGAGGGCAGCTTTACTAGCTCCTACGAGCAGTACTTC
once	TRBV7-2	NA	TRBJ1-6	CASSLVGQRSSYNSPLHF	TGTGCCAGCAGCTTAGTCGGACAGAGAAGCTCCTATAATTCACCCCTCCACTTT
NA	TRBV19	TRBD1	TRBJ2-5	CASSLRTGLETQYF	TGTGCCAGTAGCCTCAGGACAGGGCTAGAGACCCAGTACTTC
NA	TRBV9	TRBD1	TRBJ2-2	CASSPRDRDFGGELFF	TGTGCCAGCAGCCCCCGGGACAGGGATTTTGGCGGGGAGCTGTTTTTT
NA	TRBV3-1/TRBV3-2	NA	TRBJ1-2	CASSQGTGYNYGYTF	TGTGCCAGCAGCCAAGGAACGGGTTACAACTATGGCTACACCTTC
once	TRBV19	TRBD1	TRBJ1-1	CATYRGDTEAFF	TGTGCCACTTACAGGGGAGACACTGAAGCTTTCTTT
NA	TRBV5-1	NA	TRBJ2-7	CASSLAVSSYEQYF	TGCGCCAGCAGCTTGGCCGTCAGCTCCTACGAGCAGTACTTC
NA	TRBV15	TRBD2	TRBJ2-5	CATSRDPGTSGSETQYF	TGTGCCACCAGCAGAGATCCCGGGACTAGCGGGAGTGAGACCCAGTACTTC
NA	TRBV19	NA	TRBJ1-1	CASSRQNTEAFF	TGTGCCAGTAGTAGGCAGAACACTGAAGCTTTCTTT
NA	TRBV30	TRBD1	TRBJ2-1	CAWAGGPGQVRVNEQFF	TGTGCCTGGGCCGGTGGGCCGGGACAGGTAAGGGTGAATGAGCAGTTCTTC
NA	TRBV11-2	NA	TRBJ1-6	CASSLAGSYNSPLHF	TGTGCCAGCAGCTTAGCGGGATCCTATAATTCACCCCTCCACTTT
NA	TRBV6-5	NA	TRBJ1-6	CASSQVSLVTLHF	TGTGCCAGCTCCCAAGTCAGTCTTGTGACCCTCCACTTT
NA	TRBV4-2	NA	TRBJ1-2	CASSQDSYGYTF	TGTGCCAGCAGCCAAGACAGCTATGGCTACACCTTC
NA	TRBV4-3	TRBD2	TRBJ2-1	CASSRASGRDEQFF	TGCGCCAGCAGCCGGGCTAGCGGGAGGGATGAGCAGTTCTTC
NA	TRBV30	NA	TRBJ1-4	CAWKGGENEKLFF	TGTGCCTGGAAGGGAGGGGAGAACGAAAAACTGTTTTTT
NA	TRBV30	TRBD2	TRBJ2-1	CALASGGRNEQFF	TGTGCCTTAGCTTCGGGAGGGCGGAATGAGCAGTTCTTC